The 7 T cell receptor beta chains given below trace back to one sample, sequenced in a study of cytomegalovirus exposure and HLA in healthy donors. The PCR had 60 Vbeta and 13 Jbeta primers. Using immunoSEQ multiplex PCR, the repertoire was profiled, and TCRdb retains in-frame clones only, with some absent. Found here are 100,000 to 140,000 clones, over 75% of them singletons; the top ten hold approximately 4.2%. Sequencing input: PBMCs. The source of these receptors is a male donor in good health and CMV-seronegative.

The gene calls are TRBV12-5 and TRBJ2-7; possible D gene TRBD2, 5 bases. With 6 bases removed from V and 2 bases from J, the gap between germline ends came to 11 bases. The CDR3 has 13 amino acids. Germline CDR1 is LGHNT and CDR2 is FRNRAP. The CDR3 protein is CASGKDWTYEQYF. Written as DNA, the CDR3 is TGTGCTAGTGGCAAGGACTGGACCTACGAGCAGTACTTC.

This rearrangement joins TRBV10-3 to TRBJ2-1; perhaps TRBD1 as D (6 bases). CDR3 length: 16 amino acids. Trimming pared 0 bases from V and 7 bases from J, leaving 16 bases between. The germline gives CDR1 ENHRY, CDR2 SYGVKD. The CDR3 nucleotides are TGTGCCATCAGTGAGTCGGCAGGGGAAGAGATGAATGAGCAGTTCTTC. The encoded protein is CAISESAGEEMNEQFF.

The chain uses TRBV27 and TRBJ2-7; 11 bases are shared with TRBD1. CDR3 size: 13 residues. The V segment lost 7 bases and the J segment 7 bases; nucleotides outside the gene matches: 6. Germline V gene lookup returns CDR1 MNHEY and CDR2 SMNVEV (reference sequence). This chain's CDR3 is CASKGQGAGEQYF. The CDR3, as DNA: TGTGCCAGCAAAGGACAGGGGGCGGGTGAGCAGTACTTC.

The V and J genes are TRBV6-5 and TRBJ1-2; D perhaps matches TRBD1 (5 bases). CDR3 length: 13 residues. Per germline, CDR1 MNHEY and CDR2 SVGAGI. The V end was cut by 8 bases, the J end by 3 bases, with 13 bases between. Here the CDR3 reads CASSHRGDYGYTF. DNA for the CDR3: TGTGCCAGCTCCCACCGGGGGGACTATGGCTACACCTTC.

DNA for the CDR3: TGTGCCAGCAGTTTATCCCCAGGGACAGATACGCAGTATTTT. Translated, it gives CASSLSPGTDTQYF. The chain couples TRBV27 to TRBJ2-3; tentatively, D is TRBD1 (5 bases). Between the trimmed V and J ends, which lost 0 bases and 3 bases, there was a span of 7 bases. Germline V gene lookup returns CDR1 MNHEY and CDR2 SMNVEV (reference sequence). The CDR3 sequence is 14 residues long.

With respect to this clone: Germline is not matched at one junction end, which may reflect a read error. The DNA of the CDR3 is TGCGCCAGCAGCCCGGGACTAGCGGGAGCCTACGGGCAGTACTTC. This codes for CASSPGLAGAYGQYF. The V and J genes are TRBV4-1 and TRBJ2-7; 14 nucleotides line up with TRBD2. The CDR3 loop spans 15 amino acids. CDR1 is MGHRA and CDR2 is YSYEKL in the germline V gene.

The rearrangement joins TRBV6-5 to TRBJ1-2; 7 bases match TRBD1. The CDR3 is made up of 13 amino acids. The V gene's germline CDR1 is MNHEY and CDR2 SVGAGI. The ends lost 6 bases at V and 8 bases at J; junction bases unmatched: 9. In nucleotides, the CDR3 is TGTGCCAGCAGCCCTGACAGGGCGAAGGGCTACACCTTC. Translated, it gives CASSPDRAKGYTF.